Each of the 29 T cell receptor beta chains below was sequenced from the same sample in a study of regulatory T cells in long-lasting Graves disease. Regarding time point: persistent/refractory GD, antithyroid drugs over 5 years with positive TRAb. PBMC RNA served as the TCR library source. Researchers made TCR beta libraries by using iRepertoire HTBI primers and running Arm-PCR on CDR3 regions. TCRdb re-called the multiplex PCR reads with MiXCR, one entry per CDR3 protein. The sample shows roughly 430,000 distinct CDR3 sequences, over 20% of them seen only once. The sequencing used peripheral blood mononuclear cells (PBMCs), collected when the disease was refractory, from a patient treated with antithyroid drugs. The origin of the receptors is a female donor with Graves disease.

This chain joins TRBV13 and TRBJ2-1, with D perhaps given as TRBD1 or TRBD2 (5 bases each). Germline CDR1 reads PRHDT; CDR2 reads FYEKMQ (reference sequence). V was shortened by 4 bases and J by 3 bases, with 10 bases between the two germline ends. The CDR3 contains 14 residues. The CDR3 DNA reads as TGTGCCAGCAGCTCACTAGGGGACTACAATGAGCAGTTCTTC. As protein: CASSSLGDYNEQFF.

This clonotype has only a few counts. This rearrangement joins TRBV25-1 to TRBJ1-1; TRBD1 agrees at 7 bases. Trimming took 0 bases from V and 0 from J; bases not matched to a gene: 13. Germline V gene sequence: CDR1 MGHDK, CDR2 SYGVNS. The CDR3 has 19 residues. The CDR3 DNA follows: TGTGCCAGCAGTGAATATTTTCTGCGGGACAGTACGCTGAACACTGAAGCTTTCTTT. It is translated as CASSEYFLRDSTLNTEAFF.

The rearrangement joins TRBV9 to TRBJ1-2, with D possibly matching TRBD1 (5 bases). Germline V gene data show CDR1 as SGDLS and CDR2 as YYNGEE. This CDR3 spans 15 amino acids. Trimming cost V 0 bases and J 3 bases, with 12 bases left between them. The CDR3 sequence is CASSVASREDYGYTF. As DNA, the CDR3 is TGTGCCAGCAGCGTAGCTAGCAGGGAGGACTATGGCTACACCTTC.

There are a few counts of this clonotype. The chain couples TRBV27 to TRBJ2-1; 14 bases are a match to TRBD2. Germline trimming cut 3 bases from V and 8 bases from J; bases unmatched to any gene: 6. The CDR3 is 16 residues long. The V gene's germline CDR1 is MNHEY and CDR2 SMNVEV (reference sequence). The CDR3 loop reads CASSFEGLAGDYEQFF. The DNA for the CDR3 is TGTGCCAGCAGTTTTGAGGGACTAGCGGGAGACTATGAGCAGTTCTTC.

A word on this clonotype: A much larger clone is a single base away; this may be a read error. The gene calls are TRBV6-2 or TRBV6-3 and TRBJ2-7; D might be TRBD1 (6 bases). There are 13 residues in the CDR3. Germline V gene data show CDR1 as MNHEY and CDR2 as SVGEGT. DNA of the CDR3: TGTGCCAGCAGTTTGACAGGCAGCAACGAGCAGCACTTC. It is translated as CASSLTGSNEQHF.

This clonotype was seen many times. This sequence joins TRBV7-8 and TRBJ1-1; no definite D call. The CDR3 has 14 amino acids. Per the germline V gene, CDR1 is SGHVS and CDR2 is FQNEAQ. V lost 4 bases, J lost 1 base, and 10 bases lay in between. The CDR3 loop is CASSSQPRNTEAFF. The CDR3 coding sequence is TGTGCCAGCAGCTCTCAGCCCCGGAACACTGAAGCTTTCTTT.

Ten or more counts support this clonotype. The V gene is TRBV20-1, the J gene TRBJ2-2; D unclear. The CDR3 length is 11 residues. V lost 5 bases to trimming and J lost 10 bases, with 11 bases between them. Germline CDR1 DFQATT, CDR2 SNEGSKA (reference sequence). The CDR3, as DNA: TGCAGTGCTTCCCCGGCACAGGAGCTGTTTTTT. Translated: CSASPAQELFF.

In this sample, this clonotype turned up a few times. The rearrangement joins TRBV5-1 to TRBJ1-1; TRBD1 might be the D (6 bases). V was clipped by 1 base and J by 5 bases, with 12 bases between them. The germline V gene has CDR1 SGHRS and CDR2 YFSETQ. This CDR3 has 14 residues. CDR3 nucleotides: TGCGCCAGCAGCTTGTCTCAGGGGCGGACTGAAGCTTTCTTT. It translates to CASSLSQGRTEAFF. The variable domain in full, with the rest retrieved from reference TRBV5-1 and TRBJ1-1, is KAGVTQTPRYLIKTRGQQVTLSCSPISGHRSVSWYQQTPGQGLQFLFEYFSETQRNKGNFPGRFSGRQFSNSRSEMNVSTLELGDSALYLCASSLSQGRTEAFFGQGTRLTVV.

Comments on this clonotype: A much larger clone lies one base from this, so it may be a read error. V usage is TRBV12-3 or TRBV12-4 and J usage is TRBJ2-7; D might be TRBD1 or TRBD2, each matching 5 bases. The V end lost 0 bases, the J end lost 7 bases, and 16 bases lay between the germline ends. The CDR3 has 15 amino acids. The CDR3 nucleotides read TGTGCCAGCAGTTTAGCCCGGGACCGATACAATGAGCAGTACTTC. This gives the protein CASSLARDRYNEQYF.

This clonotype was found a few times. The chain couples TRBV4-1 to TRBJ1-5; a weak D match, TRBD1 (5 bases). V was pared by 0 bases and J by 6 bases, with 18 bases between. This CDR3 has 17 amino acids. Germline V gives CDR1 MGHRA, CDR2 YSYEKL. The CDR3 is CASSQDPGGGGGQPQHF. CDR3 coding DNA: TGCGCCAGCAGCCAAGATCCGGGGGGTGGAGGAGGTCAGCCCCAGCATTTT.

At least ten counts were recorded for this clonotype. The CDR3 here is CASSLMWGTEAFF. The CDR3 DNA reads as TGTGCCAGCAGTTTAATGTGGGGAACTGAAGCTTTCTTT. This rearrangement joins TRBV12-3 or TRBV12-4 to TRBJ1-1; no firm D call. V gave up 2 bases and J gave up 5 bases, with 9 bases separating them. The CDR3 loop spans 13 amino acids.

The chain combines TRBV6-1 with TRBJ2-6; D is perhaps TRBD1 or TRBD2 (5 bases each). This CDR3 is 18 amino acids long. The germline CDR1 and CDR2 sequences are MNHNS and SASEGT. V lost 2 bases to trimming and J lost 0 bases, with 14 bases between them. CDR3 sequence: CASSESGGPNSGANVLTF. CDR3 bases: TGTGCCAGCAGTGAAAGTGGGGGACCGAACTCTGGGGCCAACGTCCTGACTTTC.

The chain employs TRBV20-1 and TRBJ1-1; TRBD1 agrees at 7 bases. This CDR3 contains 12 residues. Germline CDR1 DFQATT, CDR2 SNEGSKA (reference sequence). V dropped 5 bases and J dropped 6; count of bases not matched to a gene: 6. In nucleotides, the CDR3 is TGCAGTGCTGAGACAGGGTTCTCTGAAGCTTTCTTT. It codes for CSAETGFSEAFF.

The table lists this clonotype with many counts. The V call is TRBV7-3, the J call TRBJ2-5, with 7 bases fitting TRBD1. The CDR3 contains 13 residues. V trimming: 5 bases; J trimming: 5 bases; junction bases outside the gene matches: 5. Germline V CDR1 and CDR2: SGHTA, FQGTGA. DNA of the CDR3: TGTGCCAGCAGCCGACAGGGAGAGGAGACCCAGTACTTC. Amino acid sequence: CASSRQGEETQYF.

As concerns this clonotype: It may be a read error: a sequence one base away is much more abundant. This rearrangement joins TRBV19 to TRBJ1-2; a possible D gene is TRBD1 (6 bases). Germline assignment: CDR1 LNHDA and CDR2 SQIVND (reference sequence). Trimming took 10 bases from V and 2 from J, leaving 17 bases between them. CDR3 size: 14 residues. The chain's CDR3 is CATEGQNSNYGYTF. In DNA, the CDR3 is TGTGCCACAGAAGGACAGAACTCCAACTATGGCTACACCTTC.

This clonotype was observed at least ten times. The chain recombines TRBV7-9 with TRBJ2-5; D is uncertain. This CDR3 contains 13 residues. In germline, CDR1 is SEHNR, CDR2 FQNEAQ (reference sequence). V shed 2 bases and J shed 0 bases, with 4 bases lying between them. CDR3 nucleotide sequence: TGTGCCAGCAGCTTAACTCACCAAGAGACCCAGTACTTC. It is translated as CASSLTHQETQYF.

This clonotype showed up many times. The CDR3 region has the DNA TGTGCCAGCACCCTTTCGGGAATCGGCGAGCAGTACTTC. It is translated as CASTLSGIGEQYF. The chain couples TRBV11-2 to TRBJ2-7, with a weak D call TRBD2 (5 bases). Trimming stripped 7 bases from V and 6 bases from J, with 16 bases between. The CDR3 is made up of 13 amino acids. Germline V lookup: CDR1 SGHAT, CDR2 FQNNGV. Supplemented by reference TRBV11-2 and TRBJ2-7, the full variable domain reads EAGVAQSPRYKIIEKRQSVAFWCNPISGHATLYWYQQILGQGPKLLIQFQNNGVVDDSQLPKDRFSAERLKGVDSTLKIQPAKLEDSAVYLCASTLSGIGEQYFGPGTRLTVT.

About this clonotype: This sequence may be a read error, since a much larger clone differs from it by one base. The rearrangement uses TRBV27 and TRBJ1-2, with D perhaps TRBD1 (6 bases). This CDR3 spans 15 amino acids. The germline V gene encodes CDR1 MNHEY and CDR2 SMNVEV (reference sequence). The CDR3 here is CAGSLSTGSNYGYTF. DNA of the CDR3: TGTGCCGGCAGTTTATCCACAGGGTCTAACTATGGCTACACCTTC.

This clonotype was found many times. The chain has TRBV28 and TRBJ1-1; D is undetermined. Germline V CDR1 and CDR2: MDHEN, SYDVKM. V gave up 8 bases and J gave up 3 bases, with 13 bases separating them. The CDR3 is made up of 13 amino acids. CDR3 nucleotide sequence: TGTGCCAGCCTGCCTCTGTGGGACACTGAAGCTTTCTTT. It codes for CASLPLWDTEAFF.

The J gene is TRBJ1-1, the V gene TRBV20-1; unclear D gene. In germline, CDR1 is DFQATT, CDR2 SNEGSKA (reference sequence). This CDR3 has 15 residues. Between the trimmed V and J ends, which lost 3 bases and 4 bases, there was a span of 18 bases. The CDR3 region is CSASLPQLSGTEAFF. The CDR3 nucleotides read TGCAGTGCTAGCCTCCCACAACTCTCGGGCACTGAAGCTTTCTTT.

This clonotype was counted ten times or more. The V gene is TRBV2, the J gene TRBJ2-7; TRBD2 is a possible D gene (5 bases). Trimming removed 7 bases at V and 6 bases at J, with 10 bases between. CDR1 is SNHLY and CDR2 is FYNNEI in the germline V gene. This CDR3 contains 11 residues. CDR3 residues: CASTEGSEQYF. In nucleotides, the CDR3 is TGTGCCAGCACTGAGGGCTCCGAGCAGTACTTC.

The chain joins TRBV5-1 to TRBJ2-3, with D perhaps matching TRBD1 (6 bases). Trimming removed 5 bases at V and 4 bases at J, with 20 bases between. Germline CDR1 and CDR2: SGHRS and YFSETQ. The CDR3 spans 16 residues. The CDR3 coding sequence is TGCGCCAGCAGTTACCAAACAGGGCCGGTCGCAGATACGCAGTATTTT. Translation gives CASSYQTGPVADTQYF. Together with reference TRBV5-1 and TRBJ2-3, the CDR3 gives the full variable domain: KAGVTQTPRYLIKTRGQQVTLSCSPISGHRSVSWYQQTPGQGLQFLFEYFSETQRNKGNFPGRFSGRQFSNSRSEMNVSTLELGDSALYLCASSYQTGPVADTQYFGPGTRLTVL.

This clonotype was seen a handful of times. The chain links TRBV6-5 to TRBJ1-2; D is possibly TRBD1 (5 bases). This CDR3 has 18 amino acids. The germline gives CDR1 MNHEY, CDR2 SVGAGI. V shed 0 bases and J shed 4 bases, with 21 bases lying between them. The CDR3 bases are TGTGCCAGCAGTTACTCTGAGGGGACCGCGGAGGTGACCTATGGCTACACCTTC. Translation: CASSYSEGTAEVTYGYTF.

This clonotype was counted at least ten times. The chain combines TRBV7-3 with TRBJ2-5; 9 nucleotides match TRBD1. CDR3 length equals 15 residues. In germline, CDR1 is SGHTA, CDR2 FQGTGA. V was pared by 5 bases and J by 5 bases, with 9 bases of the junction left unmatched. CDR3 sequence reads: CASSKGTGRGETQYF. The CDR3 DNA reads TGTGCCAGCAGCAAAGGGACAGGGCGAGGCGAGACCCAGTACTTC.

There are many counts of this clonotype. The junction does not match germline at one end; this may be a read error. The chain recombines TRBV19 with TRBJ2-7; 10 nucleotides line up with TRBD1. The CDR3 length is 14 residues. Germline assignment: CDR1 LNHDA and CDR2 SQIVND (reference sequence). CDR3 sequence reads: CASSTGTGVYEQYF. The DNA for the CDR3 is TGTGCCAGCAGTACCGGGACAGGGGTTTACGAGCAGTACTTC.

Ten or more counts support this clonotype. V gene TRBV11-2 combines with J gene TRBJ2-7; D perhaps matches TRBD1 (5 bases). Germline assignment: CDR1 SGHAT and CDR2 FQNNGV. Trimming took off 5 bases at V and 6 bases at J, with 14 bases between the two ends. This CDR3 is built from 13 residues. CDR3: CASSAQTASEQYF. For the CDR3, the DNA is TGTGCCAGCAGCGCCCAGACAGCGTCCGAGCAGTACTTC.

The chain links TRBV3-1 to TRBJ2-7, with 9 bases matching TRBD2. With V trimmed by 2 bases and J by 3 bases, 5 bases remained unmatched. Germline V gene data show CDR1 as LGHDT and CDR2 as YNNKEL (reference sequence). This CDR3 comprises 15 residues. The DNA of the CDR3 is TGTGCCAGCAGCCAACTGCGGGAGGGCCTCTACGAGCAGTACTTC. This translates into CASSQLREGLYEQYF.

This clonotype was seen at least ten times. The gene calls are TRBV20-1 and TRBJ2-5; D not resolved. Germline CDR1 reads DFQATT; CDR2 reads SNEGSKA (reference sequence). The CDR3 extends over 12 amino acids. V lost 5 bases and J 5 bases, leaving 12 bases between the germline ends. The CDR3 protein is CSADAGRETQYF. The CDR3 DNA reads as TGCAGTGCTGACGCCGGGCGGGAGACCCAGTACTTC.

The rearrangement uses TRBV2 and TRBJ2-3; 13 positions agree with TRBD2. This CDR3 has 17 residues. With V trimmed by 9 bases and J by 1 base, 10 bases remained unmatched. Germline V lookup: CDR1 SNHLY, CDR2 FYNNEI. The CDR3 DNA reads TGTGCCAGTCTACGGACTAGCGGGAGATACGGCACAGATACGCAGTATTTT. It encodes CASLRTSGRYGTDTQYF.